A selection of T cell receptor beta chains follows, all from one sample in a study of blood T cell repertoires in COVID-19. Libraries were prepared by immunoSEQ multiplex PCR; TCRdb keeps only in-frame clonotypes and omits some of them. This sample has 250,000 to 350,000 clones; around 85% occur once, and the top ten carry 0.87%. The specimen was peripheral blood. The receptors here all came from a human donor with COVID-19, enrolled during active disease. The donor label of this sample is uncertain. Both conserved end residues are part of each CDR3. The D gene is left open where the match is weak. Expanded clones get a size class; other rows say once, few or many, or leave the size out.

v_call: TRBV29-1
clone_size: .
d_call: TRBD1
j_call: TRBJ2-3
cdr3_aa: CSVEVRQGGSTDTQYF
cdr3_nt: TGCAGCGTTGAAGTTCGACAGGGGGGGAGCACAGATACGCAGTATTTT

v_call: TRBV29-1
clone_size: once
d_call: TRBD1
j_call: TRBJ1-1
cdr3_aa: CSVEGTGGARAFF
cdr3_nt: TGCAGCGTTGAGGGGACAGGGGGCGCCCGGGCTTTCTTT

v_call: TRBV9
clone_size: .
d_call: .
j_call: TRBJ1-3
cdr3_aa: CASSVGYGGSGNTIYF
cdr3_nt: TGTGCCAGCAGCGTAGGTTACGGGGGGTCTGGAAACACCATATATTTT

v_call: TRBV18
clone_size: once
d_call: TRBD1
j_call: TRBJ2-7
cdr3_aa: CASSHTGGHEQYF
cdr3_nt: TGTGCCAGCTCCCATACAGGGGGCCACGAGCAGTACTTC

v_call: TRBV28
clone_size: .
d_call: TRBD1
j_call: TRBJ2-7
cdr3_aa: CASSRTGSAAYEQYF
cdr3_nt: TGTGCCAGCAGTCGGACAGGGAGCGCGGCCTACGAGCAGTACTTC

v_call: TRBV5-5
clone_size: .
d_call: .
j_call: TRBJ2-7
cdr3_aa: CASSATLGYEQYF
cdr3_nt: TGTGCCAGCAGCGCGACCCTAGGATACGAGCAGTACTTC

v_call: TRBV20-1
clone_size: .
d_call: .
j_call: TRBJ2-5
cdr3_aa: CSATLSGTQYF
cdr3_nt: TGCAGTGCTACCTTGAGCGGGACCCAGTACTTC

v_call: TRBV10-1
clone_size: .
d_call: TRBD2
j_call: TRBJ2-1
cdr3_aa: CASSENRRTSVNNEQFF
cdr3_nt: TGCGCCAGCAGTGAGAACCGCCGGACTAGCGTGAACAATGAGCAGTTCTTC

v_call: TRBV4-1
clone_size: .
d_call: .
j_call: TRBJ2-7
cdr3_aa: CASSQVGEASYEQYF
cdr3_nt: TGCGCCAGCAGCCAAGTGGGAGAAGCTTCCTACGAGCAGTACTTC

v_call: TRBV7-3
clone_size: .
d_call: .
j_call: TRBJ2-7
cdr3_aa: CASSLEASRTHEQYF
cdr3_nt: TGTGCCAGCAGCTTAGAGGCTAGCCGGACCCACGAGCAGTACTTC